This T cell receptor (beta chain) was sequenced during a study of a mutant IDH1 vaccine in newly diagnosed glioma. Study context: Vaccination started 4-6 weeks after radiotherapy alone, or with temozolomide cycles. Sex among treated patients split around 62% male, roughly 40% female; mean age was about 43 years.

Data came from immunoSEQ multiplex PCR; TCRdb stores just in-frame clones and leaves some out. The sample consists of roughly 40,000 clones, about 89% of them appearing once. On this clone itself: The antigen remains undetermined.

CDR1 ENHRY and CDR2 SYGVKD come from the germline V gene. Trimming at V came to 3 bases and at J to 0 bases, leaving 13 bases not matched to a gene. The CDR3 has 19 amino acids. Time point noted: week 5, during vaccination. All doses held 300 ug of mutant IDH1 20-mer peptide, with topical imiquimod. The chain combines TRBV10-3 with TRBJ2-1; 8 bases align to TRBD1. The material was PBMCs, obtained from a glioma patient whose treatment included an IDH1 peptide vaccine. The sequence was obtained from a man aged 50-60 years with glioma. Here the CDR3 reads CAISDRDRRFTSSYNEQFF. CDR3 coding DNA: TGTGCCATCAGTGACCGGGACAGGAGATTCACCAGCTCCTACAATGAGCAGTTCTTC.